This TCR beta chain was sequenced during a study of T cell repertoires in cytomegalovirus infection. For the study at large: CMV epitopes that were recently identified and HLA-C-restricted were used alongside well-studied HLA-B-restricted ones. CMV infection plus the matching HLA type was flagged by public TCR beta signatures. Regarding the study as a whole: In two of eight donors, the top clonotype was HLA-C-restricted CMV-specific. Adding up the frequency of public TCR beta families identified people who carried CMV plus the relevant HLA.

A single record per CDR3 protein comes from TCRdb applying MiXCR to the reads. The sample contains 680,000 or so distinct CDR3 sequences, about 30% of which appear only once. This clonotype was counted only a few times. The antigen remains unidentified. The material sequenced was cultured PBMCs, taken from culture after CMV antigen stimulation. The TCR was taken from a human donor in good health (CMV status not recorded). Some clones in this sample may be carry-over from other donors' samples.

The CDR3 reads CASSLEGYGELFF. CDR3 bases: TGTGCCAGCAGCCTCGAGGGATACGGGGAGCTGTTTTTT. V gene TRBV11-2 combines with J gene TRBJ2-2; D might be TRBD2 (5 bases). Trimming removed 5 bases from V and 7 bases from J, with 11 bases in between. The CDR3 has 13 residues. Per the germline V gene, CDR1 is SGHAT and CDR2 is FQNNGV.